This record looks at one T cell receptor (beta chain) sequence and its context. The data were taken from a study of blood T cell repertoires in COVID-19. As for the study in general: The United States, Italy and Spain were the sources of the acute and convalescent COVID-19 samples. T cells, B-cell-depleted T cells, or PBMCs provided the cDNA or gDNA that served as material.

Germline lookup yields CDR1 SGHTA and CDR2 FQGNSA. The CDR3 is 12 amino acids. V gave up 5 bases and J gave up 11 bases, with 15 bases separating them. Under the authors' procedure: Estimates of nucleated cell counts were drawn from the amplification of reference gene primers. Clones were read by immunoSEQ multiplex PCR, and TCRdb kept only the in-frame ones, dropping some. From that table come the V and J calls and clone size; the DNA was used to work out D and trimming. The sample consists of approximately 99,000 clones, less than 75% of them appearing once. The source material was peripheral blood. The chain has TRBV7-2 and TRBJ1-1, with D unclear. The TCR sequence derives from a middle-aged woman with acute or convalescent COVID-19. CDR3 residues: CASSPGRREAFF. In DNA form, the CDR3 reads TGTGCCAGCAGCCCCGGTCGGCGGGAGGCTTTCTTT.